This entry lists 15 T cell receptor beta chains sequenced from one sample in a study of T-cell reconstitution after alpha-beta-depleted transplantation in children (dated by TCRdb to 2016 to 2017). Libraries were made using PCR. The listed sequencing device is Illumina HiSeq 2500. TCR library preparation used molecular barcoding, with unique molecular identifiers applied to normalize quantification of the TCRbeta repertoire. In TCRdb, the public reads were trimmed at Q25 with fastp and aligned with MiXCR, with productive beta chains retained. Rows with a matching CDR3 protein are joined into one entry that keeps the most common DNA and genes. The sample profile shows about 220,000 distinct CDR3 sequences; approximately 19% of them were found once. The ten largest clones add up to 43% of the sample. Explained via the paper, the treatment or condition label denotes: allogeneic hematopoietic cell transplantation with graft depleted of TCRalphabeta T cells and CD19 B cells.

The specimen comprised PBMCs, mostly from graft donor cells, sampled 360 days after TCRalphabeta/CD19-depleted stem cell transplant. The receptor source for this set is a male patient aged 2-15 years who had a stem cell transplant for acute lymphoblastic leukemia, so the T cells may come from the graft donor.

The gene calls are TRBV4-1 and TRBJ1-5; possible D gene TRBD1, 5 bases. V was cut by 1 base and J by 6 bases, with 16 bases left in between. The CDR3 totals 16 residues. CDR1 and CDR2 from the germline V gene are MGHRA and YSYEKL. The CDR3 here is CASSQVPLAGGQPQHF. The CDR3 DNA reads as TGCGCCAGCAGCCAAGTACCACTTGCTGGGGGTCAGCCCCAGCATTTT.

This clonotype was counted a few times. The rearrangement uses TRBV2 and TRBJ2-4; D unclear. The ends were cut back, 4 bases at V and 0 bases at J, with 13 bases in the middle. Germline V gives CDR1 SNHLY, CDR2 FYNNEI. The CDR3 runs to 16 residues. CDR3 loop: CASSAKRILAKNIQYF. As DNA, the CDR3 is TGTGCCAGCAGTGCTAAAAGGATCTTAGCCAAAAACATTCAGTACTTC.

The rearrangement links TRBV20-1 to TRBJ2-2; the D is unclear. Germline V gene data show CDR1 as DFQATT and CDR2 as SNEGSKA (reference sequence). The CDR3 has 12 amino acids. V was cut by 8 bases and J by 6 bases, with 13 bases left in between. The CDR3 nucleotides are TGCAGTCCCCCCAAAGTGGCCGGGGAGCTGTTTTTT. Residues: CSPPKVAGELFF.

The chain carries TRBV5-1 and TRBJ2-3; possibly TRBD2 for D (5 bases). CDR3 length: 14 amino acids. V dropped 0 bases and J dropped 4 bases, with 9 bases sitting between them. Per germline, CDR1 SGHRS and CDR2 YFSETQ. This CDR3 is CASSLAGESDTQYF. In DNA form, the CDR3 reads TGCGCCAGCAGCTTGGCTGGGGAGTCAGATACGCAGTATTTT.

The rearrangement joins TRBV3-1 to TRBJ2-1, with 9 bases aligning to TRBD2. The germline gives CDR1 LGHDT, CDR2 YNNKEL (reference sequence). The CDR3 has 19 amino acids. V was pared by 1 base and J by 3 bases, with 13 bases of the junction left unmatched. The CDR3 is CASSQAFLGGAGGYNEQFF. The CDR3, as DNA: TGTGCCAGCAGCCAAGCCTTTCTCGGGGGAGCGGGGGGCTACAATGAGCAGTTCTTC.

This chain joins TRBV28 and TRBJ1-1; D is undetermined. The CDR3 consists of 13 residues. Trimming removed 3 bases at V and 4 bases at J, with 9 bases between. The germline V gene has CDR1 MDHEN and CDR2 SYDVKM. CDR3 in amino acids: CASSFRVITEAFF. The CDR3 DNA sequence: TGTGCCAGCAGTTTCCGGGTGATCACTGAAGCTTTCTTT.

In its sample, this clonotype was seen a few times. The rearrangement uses TRBV11-3 and TRBJ2-1, with D unresolved. The CDR3 loop spans 16 amino acids. Trimming pared 1 base from V and 13 bases from J, leaving 23 bases between. Germline V gene sequence: CDR1 SGHNT, CDR2 YENEEA. As DNA, the CDR3 is TGTGCCAGCAGCTTAGTGCATAACCCCCCCTCTAGGCCTCAGTTCTTC. Amino acid sequence: CASSLVHNPPSRPQFF.

The chain employs TRBV20-1 and TRBJ2-7, with 13 bases fitting TRBD2. The germline V gene encodes CDR1 DFQATT and CDR2 SNEGSKA (reference sequence). The ends lost 8 bases at V and 7 bases at J; junction bases unmatched: 8. The CDR3 sequence is 13 residues long. For the CDR3, the DNA is TGCAGTTATACCGGGACTAGCGGGGTGGAGCAGTACTTC. Protein: CSYTGTSGVEQYF.

This clonotype was observed a few times. The CDR3 loop reads CASSLQGTEAFF. CDR3 nucleotides: TGCGCCAGCAGCTTGCAGGGGACTGAAGCTTTCTTT. The chain uses TRBV5-1 and TRBJ1-1, with D possibly being TRBD1 (6 bases). The CDR3 loop spans 12 amino acids. V gave up 1 base and J gave up 5 bases, with 6 bases separating them. Germline-derived CDR1 and CDR2 are SGHRS and YFSETQ.

This clonotype was found a few times. The chain has TRBV12-3 or TRBV12-4 and TRBJ2-3, with D perhaps TRBD2 (6 bases). This CDR3 contains 15 residues. The V gene lost 8 bases and the J gene lost 2 bases, with 17 bases spanning the gap. The CDR3 reads CASGAGWTNTDTQYF. The CDR3 nucleotides are TGTGCCAGCGGCGCGGGGTGGACAAACACAGATACGCAGTATTTT.

This clonotype was picked up a small number of times. This chain joins TRBV7-2 and TRBJ1-1, with D tentatively TRBD1 (6 bases). Looked up from germline, CDR1 is SGHTA and CDR2 is FQGNSA. This CDR3 spans 17 amino acids. V lost 5 bases and J 0 bases, leaving 19 bases between the germline ends. The CDR3 DNA reads as TGTGCCAGCAGCCTTACAGGGCCTCTATTTATGAACACTGAAGCTTTCTTT. It translates to CASSLTGPLFMNTEAFF.

The J gene is TRBJ2-3, the V gene TRBV12-3 or TRBV12-4; 11 positions match TRBD2. This CDR3 spans 17 amino acids. J lost 1 base, V lost 3 bases, and 6 bases had no gene match. The CDR3 DNA is TGTGCCAGCAGTTTTAGTACTAGCGGGGGACGCACAGATACGCAGTATTTT. Translated: CASSFSTSGGRTDTQYF.

V usage is TRBV7-7 and J usage is TRBJ1-4, with D possibly matching TRBD1 (6 bases). V lost 1 base and J 2 bases, leaving 20 bases between the germline ends. The CDR3 totals 19 residues. CDR1 is SSHAT, CDR2 FNYEAQ, per germline (reference sequence). The DNA for the CDR3 is TGTGCCAGCAGCTTAGAGGAACCACCCGTACAGGGTACTAATGAAAAACTGTTTTTT. Encoded protein: CASSLEEPPVQGTNEKLFF.

The chain uses TRBV28 and TRBJ2-1, with TRBD2 matching 8 bases. CDR1 is MDHEN, CDR2 SYDVKM, per germline. The J segment lost 1 base and the V segment lost 1 base, leaving 18 bases of the junction unmatched. The CDR3 loop spans 21 amino acids. The CDR3 DNA reads TGTGCCAGCAGTTTATCGTCTTGGTTTAGCGGGAAGGGGGGTTCCTACAATGAGCAGTTCTTC. Translation gives CASSLSSWFSGKGGSYNEQFF.

This clonotype was seen repeatedly, ten times or more. CDR3 in amino acids: CASSFPKQGQGSSYEQYF. The DNA for the CDR3 is TGTGCCAGCAGCTTCCCAAAGCAGGGACAGGGGAGCTCCTACGAGCAGTACTTC. The chain couples TRBV11-3 to TRBJ2-7, with 10 bases identical to TRBD1. V was clipped by 3 bases and J by 0 bases; unmatched bases: 11. CDR1 and CDR2 from the germline V gene are SGHNT and YENEEA. The CDR3 runs to 18 residues.